This T cell receptor beta chain was captured in a study of post-analysis software for immune sequencing data. Study in general: The disease courses spanned relapsing-remitting, secondary progressive and progressive-relapsing forms of multiple sclerosis.

General observations from the study: When the samples were clustered directly with F measure, those that had been prepared in the same batch showed strong co-clustering. Included in a set of four or five TRBV segments more frequent in patients than controls were TRBV5-6, TRBV5-1 and TRBV20-1. Multiple sclerosis was associated with a significant reduction in normalized Chao1 diversity relative to controls.

cDNA libraries of TCR beta carried unique molecular identifiers. T cells numbering about 0.95 to 10 million gave rise to around 460,000 cDNA molecules. TCRdb called the PCR reads again in MiXCR, with one record for every CDR3 protein. The sample lists fewer than 900,000 distinct CDR3 sequences, around 42% seen once, with roughly 5.2% in the top ten. This CDR3 is 14 amino acids long. The trim removed 5 bases at V and 6 bases at J, leaving 8 bases unmatched. CDR1 is DFQATT, CDR2 SNEGSKA, per germline (reference sequence). Points on this clonotype: The target antigen is unknown.

The sequence derives from a girl between 10 and 17 years old with multiple sclerosis. Material: blood. The chain combines TRBV20-1 with TRBJ2-3, with TRBD2 matching 10 bases. The CDR3 reads CSACPSGRFDTQYF. CDR3 in DNA: TGCAGTGCTTGCCCTAGCGGGAGATTCGATACGCAGTATTTT.